Shown below are 23 T cell receptor beta chains from a single sample sequenced in a study of blood T cell repertoires in COVID-19. Clones were sequenced by immunoSEQ multiplex PCR, and TCRdb holds only the in-frame ones, with some missing. The sample has about 240,000 clones; roughly 86% are singletons. The sample taken for sequencing was peripheral blood. The receptors come from a woman between 65 and 79 years old with active or convalescent COVID-19.

The chain carries TRBV6-6 and TRBJ1-2; D is perhaps TRBD1 (5 bases). Germline CDR1 and CDR2: MNHNY and SVGAGI (reference sequence). This CDR3 comprises 16 residues. V was trimmed by 4 bases and J by 0 bases, leaving 15 bases between them. The CDR3 sequence: CASSSSWTLANYGYTF. CDR3 in DNA: TGTGCCAGCAGTTCGAGCTGGACATTAGCTAACTATGGCTACACCTTC.

The rearrangement links TRBV18 to TRBJ2-7; 8 bases line up with TRBD1. After removal of 3 bases from V and 2 bases from J, the junction contained 3 bases not matched to a gene. Germline assignment: CDR1 KGHSH and CDR2 LQKENI. This CDR3 spans 14 amino acids. CDR3 in amino acids: CASSPTTGAYEQYF. In nucleotides, the CDR3 is TGTGCCAGCTCACCTACGACAGGGGCCTACGAGCAGTACTTC.

CDR3 protein: CASSMTGGDTEAFF. The CDR3 DNA reads TGTGCCAGCAGTATGACAGGGGGGGACACTGAAGCTTTCTTT. This rearrangement joins TRBV6-5 to TRBJ1-1; 9 positions match TRBD1. V lost 5 bases to trimming and J lost 3 bases; unmatched junction nucleotides: 4. The CDR3 is 14 residues long. Germline CDR1 MNHEY, CDR2 SVGAGI.

This chain connects TRBV3-1 (or the pseudogene TRBV3-2) to TRBJ2-3; D call uncertain. The length of the CDR3 is 12 residues. Germline loops: CDR1 LGHDT, CDR2 YNNKEL (reference sequence). Trimming stripped 1 base from V and 5 bases from J, with 4 bases between. The CDR3 here is CASSQAGDTQYF. DNA for the CDR3: TGTGCCAGCAGCCAAGCGGGAGATACGCAGTATTTT.

The chain links TRBV15 to TRBJ2-7, with 7 bases identical to TRBD2. There are 16 residues in the CDR3. Germline V gives CDR1 LNHNV, CDR2 YYDKDF (reference sequence). After removal of 1 base from V and 2 bases from J, the junction contained 8 bases not matched to a gene. The CDR3 is CATSRVLAGVPYEQYF. For the CDR3, the DNA is TGTGCCACCAGCAGAGTCTTGGCGGGGGTTCCCTACGAGCAGTACTTC.

The J gene is TRBJ1-6, the V gene TRBV4-3, with a weak D call TRBD1 (5 bases). The CDR3 extends over 14 amino acids. V lost 0 bases to trimming and J lost 9 bases, with 9 bases between them. The V gene's germline CDR1 is LGHNA and CDR2 YSLEER. The CDR3 region is CASSQDRVSSPLHF. For the CDR3, the DNA is TGCGCCAGCAGCCAAGACAGGGTGAGTTCACCCCTCCACTTT.

This chain uses TRBV19 with TRBJ2-7; the D gene is possibly TRBD1 (5 bases). Germline V gene data show CDR1 as LNHDA and CDR2 as SQIVND (reference sequence). The V and J ends lost 4 bases and 7 bases respectively, with 26 bases between them. The CDR3 is 17 residues long. The CDR3: CASSKRRQLFWVDEQYF. In nucleotides, the CDR3 is TGTGCCAGTAGTAAACGAAGACAGCTTTTTTGGGTGGATGAGCAGTACTTC.

This clone was observed once. The chain has TRBV3-1 (or the pseudogene TRBV3-2) and TRBJ2-6, with 7 nucleotides matching TRBD2. The J segment lost 2 bases and the V segment lost 4 bases, leaving 2 bases of the junction unmatched. CDR1 LGHDT and CDR2 YNNKEL come from the germline V gene (reference sequence). The CDR3 is made up of 15 amino acids. The CDR3 sequence is CASSRGGAGANVLTF. CDR3 nucleotide sequence: TGTGCCAGCAGCCGGGGGGGAGCTGGGGCCAACGTCCTGACTTTC.

V is TRBV6-5 and J is TRBJ2-5; 11 positions match TRBD2. Per the germline V gene, CDR1 is MNHEY and CDR2 is SVGAGI. The J segment lost 1 base and the V segment lost 6 bases, leaving 4 bases of the junction unmatched. CDR3 length: 15 residues. The CDR3 DNA sequence: TGTGCCAGCAGCTCTAGCGGGGGGCCCCAAGAGACCCAGTACTTC. This gives the protein CASSSSGGPQETQYF.

This chain uses TRBV7-9 with TRBJ2-7; 9 nucleotides match TRBD1. CDR1 SEHNR and CDR2 FQNEAQ come from the germline V gene (reference sequence). After removal of 3 bases from V and 4 bases from J, the junction contained 4 bases not matched to a gene. The CDR3 is made up of 14 amino acids. The CDR3 region has the DNA TGTGCCAGCAGCTTCGGGACAGGGAAGTACGAGCAGTACTTC. Its protein product is CASSFGTGKYEQYF.

This chain uses TRBV5-1 with TRBJ1-4; no firm D call. The CDR3 is made up of 14 amino acids. Germline V gives CDR1 SGHRS, CDR2 YFSETQ. Trimming left V 2 bases short and J 4 bases short, with 9 bases between. CDR3 nucleotide sequence: TGCGCCAGCAGCTTCGACGGGTTTAATGAAAAACTGTTTTTT. It yields the protein CASSFDGFNEKLFF.

At least ten counts were recorded for this clone. The V and J genes are TRBV4-3 and TRBJ2-3; 13 nucleotides agree with TRBD2. The CDR3 length is 15 residues. J gave up 3 bases and V 8 bases, and 5 bases lay outside the gene matches. Per the germline V gene, CDR1 is LGHNA and CDR2 is YSLEER. In DNA, the CDR3 is TGCGCCAGCTCCCCGACTAGCGGGGGGACAGATACGCAGTATTTT. Amino acids: CASSPTSGGTDTQYF.

Only one count was recorded for this clone. The gene calls are TRBV3-1 (or the pseudogene TRBV3-2) and TRBJ1-1; 7 bases line up with TRBD1. Per the germline V gene, CDR1 is LGHDT and CDR2 is YNNKEL (reference sequence). The length of the CDR3 is 14 residues. The J segment lost 7 bases and the V segment lost 9 bases, leaving 14 bases of the junction unmatched. The CDR3: CASHTADRVGEAFF. Here the CDR3 DNA reads TGTGCCAGTCACACCGCCGACAGGGTTGGTGAAGCTTTCTTT.

V usage is TRBV19 and J usage is TRBJ2-1; no reliable D call. This CDR3 comprises 15 residues. Trimming left V 1 base short and J 0 bases short, with 7 bases between. Germline values: CDR1 LNHDA, CDR2 SQIVND (reference sequence). DNA for the CDR3: TGTGCCAGTAGTATAGGGCCTAGCTCCTACAATGAGCAGTTCTTC. It codes for CASSIGPSSYNEQFF.

The V gene is TRBV9, the J gene TRBJ2-7, with a tentative D call TRBD1 (6 bases). Germline V gives CDR1 SGDLS, CDR2 YYNGEE. The CDR3 covers 14 residues. The V and J ends lost 2 bases and 8 bases respectively, with 17 bases between them. CDR3 sequence reads: CASSVRTVDGKQYF. The DNA of the CDR3 is TGTGCCAGCAGCGTCCGGACAGTGGATGGGAAGCAGTACTTC.

This sequence joins TRBV2 and TRBJ2-1; a weak D match, TRBD1 (6 bases). Germline loops: CDR1 SNHLY, CDR2 FYNNEI. V lost 7 bases and J lost 6, with 19 bases in between. The CDR3 has 15 residues. The CDR3 coding sequence is TGTGCCAGCAATGTGGAACAGGGAGTAGTCAATGAGCAGTTCTTC. This translates into CASNVEQGVVNEQFF.

The rearrangement uses TRBV5-1 and TRBJ2-1; 11 bases are a match to TRBD1. Germline CDR1 is SGHRS and CDR2 is YFSETQ. The CDR3 runs to 14 residues. V was clipped by 7 bases and J by 8 bases; unmatched bases: 8. The CDR3 reads CASQRTGGRYEQFF. CDR3 DNA sequence: TGCGCCAGCCAGAGGACAGGGGGCAGGTATGAGCAGTTCTTC.

The chain carries TRBV7-2 and TRBJ2-7; no clear D. The CDR3 runs to 15 residues. Per the germline V gene, CDR1 is SGHTA and CDR2 is FQGNSA. V lost 5 bases and J lost 0, with 14 bases in between. CDR3 nucleotides: TGTGCCAGCAGCCAACAACCCCAAAGCTCCTACGAGCAGTACTTC. It specifies CASSQQPQSSYEQYF.

V and J are TRBV19 and TRBJ1-4; D perhaps matches TRBD1 (5 bases). CDR3 length: 15 amino acids. The ends were cut back, 3 bases at V and 0 bases at J, with 8 bases in the middle. Germline loops: CDR1 LNHDA, CDR2 SQIVND (reference sequence). CDR3 in DNA: TGTGCCAGTAGTATCAGGGACTCAACTAATGAAAAACTGTTTTTT. This translates into CASSIRDSTNEKLFF.

The J gene is TRBJ2-3, the V gene TRBV6-6; 8 positions agree with TRBD1. J was trimmed by 10 bases and V by 8 bases; bases with no gene match: 5. Germline V gives CDR1 MNHNY, CDR2 SVGAGI (reference sequence). CDR3 length equals 11 residues. This CDR3 reads CASAGGAAQYF. Written as DNA, the CDR3 is TGTGCCAGCGCAGGGGGCGCAGCGCAGTATTTT.

Comments on this clone: A junction end diverges from the germline sequence, so it may reflect a read error. The chain is built from TRBV7-2 and TRBJ2-7; 8 bases map to TRBD1. The CDR3 consists of 15 residues. CDR1 and CDR2 from the germline V gene are SGHTA and FQGNSA. CDR3: CASSVAGTGPYEQYF. Written as DNA, the CDR3 is TGTGCCAGCAGCGTAGCCGGGACAGGACCCTACGAGCAGTACTTC.

The chain has TRBV6-1 and TRBJ2-1; D not certain. The germline V and J ends were trimmed by 2 bases and 0 bases, with 11 bases remaining between them. This CDR3 contains 16 residues. Germline loops: CDR1 MNHNS, CDR2 SASEGT. The CDR3 DNA reads TGTGCCAGCAGTGAATATCGGTCGAGCTCCTACAATGAGCAGTTCTTC. It codes for CASSEYRSSSYNEQFF.

The chain employs TRBV28 and TRBJ2-7, with a possible D match to TRBD2 (5 bases). Trimming took 1 base from V and 5 from J, leaving 6 bases between them. The length of the CDR3 is 12 residues. Per the germline V gene, CDR1 is MDHEN and CDR2 is SYDVKM. CDR3 coding DNA: TGTGCCAGCAGTTTATCGACTAACGAGCAGTACTTC. Protein sequence: CASSLSTNEQYF.